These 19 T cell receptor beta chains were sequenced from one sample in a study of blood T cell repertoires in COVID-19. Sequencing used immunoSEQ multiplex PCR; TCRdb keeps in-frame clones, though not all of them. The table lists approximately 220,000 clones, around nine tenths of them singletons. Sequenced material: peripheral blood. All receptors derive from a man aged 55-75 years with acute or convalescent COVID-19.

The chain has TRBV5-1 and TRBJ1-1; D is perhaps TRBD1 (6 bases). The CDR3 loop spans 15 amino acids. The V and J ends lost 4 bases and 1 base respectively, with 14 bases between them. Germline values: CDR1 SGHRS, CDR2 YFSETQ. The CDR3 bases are TGCGCCAGCAGCCCTGGACAGCCGCCGAACACTGAAGCTTTCTTT. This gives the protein CASSPGQPPNTEAFF.

The CDR3: CASSRLTGTSSGNTIYF. For the CDR3, the DNA is TGTGCCAGCAGCCGATTGACAGGGACGAGCTCTGGAAACACCATATATTTT. The V and J genes are TRBV7-9 and TRBJ1-3, with TRBD1 matching over 7 bases. CDR3 length: 17 residues. With 5 bases clipped from V and 0 bases from J, the junction kept 10 bases outside the gene matches. CDR1 is SEHNR, CDR2 FQNEAQ, per germline (reference sequence).

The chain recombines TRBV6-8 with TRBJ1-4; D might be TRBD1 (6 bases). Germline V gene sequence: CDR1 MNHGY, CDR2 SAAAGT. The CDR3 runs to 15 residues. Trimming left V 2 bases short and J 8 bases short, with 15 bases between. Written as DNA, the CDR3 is TGTGCCAGCAGTTACCCCGACAGGCGAGGCGAAAAACTGTTTTTT. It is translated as CASSYPDRRGEKLFF.

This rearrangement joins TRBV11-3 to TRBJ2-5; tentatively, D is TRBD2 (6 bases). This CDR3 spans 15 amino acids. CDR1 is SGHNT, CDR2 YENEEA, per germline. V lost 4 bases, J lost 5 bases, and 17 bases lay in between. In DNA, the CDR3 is TGTGCCAGCAGCTCCGGGTCTTACGGAGGGGAGACCCAGTACTTC. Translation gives CASSSGSYGGETQYF.

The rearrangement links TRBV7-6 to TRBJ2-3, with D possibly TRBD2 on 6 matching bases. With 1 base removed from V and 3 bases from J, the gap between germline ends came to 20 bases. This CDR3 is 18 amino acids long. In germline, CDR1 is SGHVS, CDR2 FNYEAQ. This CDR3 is CASSLGAGVLRGTDTQYF. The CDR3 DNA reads TGTGCCAGCAGCTTAGGGGCAGGAGTGTTGCGGGGAACAGATACGCAGTATTTT.

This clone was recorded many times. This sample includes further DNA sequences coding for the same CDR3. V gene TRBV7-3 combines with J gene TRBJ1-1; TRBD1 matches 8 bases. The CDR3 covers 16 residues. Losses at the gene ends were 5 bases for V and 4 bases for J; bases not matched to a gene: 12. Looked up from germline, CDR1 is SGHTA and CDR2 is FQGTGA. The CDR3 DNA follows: TGTGCCAGCAGCCCAGGTCGGGCAGGGGGCCCCACTGAAGCTTTCTTT. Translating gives CASSPGRAGGPTEAFF.

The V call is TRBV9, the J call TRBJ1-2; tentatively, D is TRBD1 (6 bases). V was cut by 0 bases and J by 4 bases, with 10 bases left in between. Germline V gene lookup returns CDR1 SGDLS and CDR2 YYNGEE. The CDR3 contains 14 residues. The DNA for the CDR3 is TGTGCCAGCAGCGTAGCTTGGGGGCCCTATGGCTACACCTTC. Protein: CASSVAWGPYGYTF.

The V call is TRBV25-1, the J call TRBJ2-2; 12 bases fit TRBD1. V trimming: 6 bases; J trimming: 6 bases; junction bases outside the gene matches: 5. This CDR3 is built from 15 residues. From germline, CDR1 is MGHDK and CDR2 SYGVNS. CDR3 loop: CASRSGTGGSGELFF. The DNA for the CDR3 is TGTGCCAGCAGGTCCGGGACAGGGGGCTCCGGGGAGCTGTTTTTT.

Written as DNA, the CDR3 is TGTGCCAGCAGTTCCGGACAGGGGCTTGGAGATACGCAGTATTTT. Residues: CASSSGQGLGDTQYF. V is TRBV28 and J is TRBJ2-3; 9 positions match TRBD1. The V gene end was trimmed by 4 bases and the J gene end by 5 bases; junction bases not matched to a gene: 7. CDR1 MDHEN and CDR2 SYDVKM come from the germline V gene. The CDR3 has 15 residues.

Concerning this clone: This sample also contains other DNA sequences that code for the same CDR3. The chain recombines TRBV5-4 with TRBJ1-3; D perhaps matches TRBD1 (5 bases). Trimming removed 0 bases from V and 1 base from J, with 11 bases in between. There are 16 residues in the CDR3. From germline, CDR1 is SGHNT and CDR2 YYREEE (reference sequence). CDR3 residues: CASSLAGTFSGNTIYF. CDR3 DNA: TGTGCCAGCAGCTTGGCCGGGACTTTTTCTGGAAACACCATATATTTT.

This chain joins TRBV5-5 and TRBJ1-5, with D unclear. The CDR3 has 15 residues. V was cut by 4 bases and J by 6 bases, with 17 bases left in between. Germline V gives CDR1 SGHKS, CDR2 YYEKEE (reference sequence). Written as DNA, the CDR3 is TGTGCCAGCAGCCCCCAGCAGGCCTGGCCTCAGCCCCAGCATTTT. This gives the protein CASSPQQAWPQPQHF.

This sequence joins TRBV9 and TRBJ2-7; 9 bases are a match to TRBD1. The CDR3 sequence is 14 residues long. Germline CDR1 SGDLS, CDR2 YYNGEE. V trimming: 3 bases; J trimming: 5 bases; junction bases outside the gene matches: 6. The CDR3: CASSATGGINEQYF. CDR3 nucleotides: TGTGCCAGCAGCGCTACAGGGGGCATCAACGAGCAGTACTTC.

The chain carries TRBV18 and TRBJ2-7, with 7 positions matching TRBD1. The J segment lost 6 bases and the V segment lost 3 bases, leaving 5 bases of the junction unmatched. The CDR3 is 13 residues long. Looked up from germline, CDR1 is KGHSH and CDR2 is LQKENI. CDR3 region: CASSPLRQGEQYF. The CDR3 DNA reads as TGTGCCAGCTCACCCCTAAGACAGGGCGAGCAGTACTTC.

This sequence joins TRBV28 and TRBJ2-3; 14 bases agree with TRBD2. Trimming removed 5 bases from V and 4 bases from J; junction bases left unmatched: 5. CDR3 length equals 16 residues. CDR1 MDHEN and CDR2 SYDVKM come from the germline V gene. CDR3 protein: CASSPGTSGGPDTQYF. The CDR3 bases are TGTGCCAGCAGTCCCGGGACTAGCGGGGGCCCAGATACGCAGTATTTT.

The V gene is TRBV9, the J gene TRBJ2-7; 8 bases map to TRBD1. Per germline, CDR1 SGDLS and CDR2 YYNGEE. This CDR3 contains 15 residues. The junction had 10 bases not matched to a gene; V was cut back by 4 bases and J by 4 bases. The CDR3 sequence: CASSRAGTGEYEQYF. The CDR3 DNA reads TGTGCCAGCAGCCGAGCAGGGACAGGCGAATACGAGCAGTACTTC.

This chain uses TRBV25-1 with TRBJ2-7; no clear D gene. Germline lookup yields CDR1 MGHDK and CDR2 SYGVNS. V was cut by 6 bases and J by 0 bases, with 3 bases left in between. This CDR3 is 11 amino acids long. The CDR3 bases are TGTGCCAGCAGGGCCTCCTACGAGCAGTACTTC. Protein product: CASRASYEQYF.

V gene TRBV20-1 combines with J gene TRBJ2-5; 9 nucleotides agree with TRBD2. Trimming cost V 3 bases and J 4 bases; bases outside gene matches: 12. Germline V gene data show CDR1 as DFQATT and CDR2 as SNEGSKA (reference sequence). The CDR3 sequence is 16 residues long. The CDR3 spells CSASLAGGPRGETQYF. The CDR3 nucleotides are TGCAGTGCTAGTCTTGCGGGGGGGCCGAGGGGAGAGACCCAGTACTTC.

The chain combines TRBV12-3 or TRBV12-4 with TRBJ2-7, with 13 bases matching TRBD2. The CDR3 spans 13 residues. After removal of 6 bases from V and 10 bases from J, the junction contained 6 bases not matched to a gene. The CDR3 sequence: CASRKTSGGDQYF. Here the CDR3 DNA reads TGTGCCAGCAGGAAAACTAGCGGGGGGGATCAGTACTTC.

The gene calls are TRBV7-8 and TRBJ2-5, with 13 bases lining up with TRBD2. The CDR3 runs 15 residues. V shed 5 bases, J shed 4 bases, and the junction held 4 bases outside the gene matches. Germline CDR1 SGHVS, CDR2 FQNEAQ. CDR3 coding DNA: TGTGCCAGCAGCCTACTAGCGGGGGGGCGAGAGACCCAGTACTTC. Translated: CASSLLAGGRETQYF.